These T cell receptor beta chains were read from a single sample in a study of identifying expanded T cells in peripheral blood. Clones were read by immunoSEQ multiplex PCR, and TCRdb kept only the in-frame ones, dropping some. This sample has more than 45,000 clones, with under 85% found just once. Specimen: blood. The receptors here all came from a person aged 18 to 75 in good health. The CDR3 runs from the conserved cysteine through the conserved F or W. The D gene is left open where the match is weak. Not all rows give a size; the values are once, few, many and, for expanded clones, a class.

TRBD1,TRBV27,TRBJ1-2,NA,TGTGCCAGCAGTTTGGGACAGGGGAATGGCTACACCTTC,CASSLGQGNGYTF
TRBD2,TRBV2,TRBJ2-2,NA,TGTGCCAGCACAACCGGGACTAATACCGGGGAGCTGTTTTTT,CASTTGTNTGELFF
NA,TRBV18,TRBJ2-5,NA,TGTGCCAGCTCACCAGGGATGCGGGAGACCCAGTACTTC,CASSPGMRETQYF
NA,TRBV4-3,TRBJ2-1,NA,TGCGCCAGCAGCCAAGGAGGGGCGGCTAGTGAGCAGTTCTTC,CASSQGGAASEQFF
NA,TRBV11-2,TRBJ1-1,NA,TGTGCCAGCAGCCCCAGTGGAAGATGGACTGAAGCTTTCTTT,CASSPSGRWTEAFF
TRBD2,TRBV2,TRBJ2-7,NA,TGTGCCAGCTATGAGACTAGCGGGAGGGCCTACGAGCAGTACTTC,CASYETSGRAYEQYF
TRBD1,TRBV18,TRBJ2-6,NA,TGTGCCAGCTCACCTCGTTCAGGGACAGGGGGCTTAGCGGCATGGGCCAACGTCCTGACTTTC,CASSPRSGTGGLAAWANVLTF
NA,TRBV9,TRBJ1-1,NA,TGTGCCAGCAGCGTCTCAGGTGGGAACACTGAAGCTTTCTTT,CASSVSGGNTEAFF
NA,TRBV10-1,TRBJ1-5,NA,TGCGCCAGCACCGGGTATAGCAATCAGCCCCAGCATTTT,CASTGYSNQPQHF
TRBD2,TRBV5-4,TRBJ2-3,NA,TGTGCCAGCAGCTTGGGGCGGGAGCAAGATACGCAGTATTTT,CASSLGREQDTQYF
NA,TRBV12-5,TRBJ1-6,NA,TGTGCTAGTGGTTTAAGGGCCTCAAGCTCCTATAATTCACCCCTCCACTTT,CASGLRASSSYNSPLHF
TRBD2,TRBV14,TRBJ2-7,NA,TGTGCCAGCAGCCAAGGACTAGCGGGGACCTACGAGCAGTACTTC,CASSQGLAGTYEQYF
TRBD1,TRBV5-6,TRBJ1-5,NA,TGTGCCAGCAGCTCCGGGACAGGCAAGCCCCAGCATTTT,CASSSGTGKPQHF
NA,TRBV7-2,TRBJ2-1,NA,TGTGCCAGCACTCTAGCGCCCTCTTACAATGAGCAGTTCTTC,CASTLAPSYNEQFF
NA,TRBV18,TRBJ2-5,NA,TGTGCCAGCTCACCACGGCAGGCAGAGACCCAGTACTTC,CASSPRQAETQYF
TRBD1,TRBV27,TRBJ1-2,NA,TGTGCCAGCAGTTTGTACAGGGGAGGGGATGGCTACACCTTC,CASSLYRGGDGYTF
NA,TRBV6-1,TRBJ1-2,NA,TGTGCCAGCAGTGCTTGGACACGACCTTATGGCTACACCTTC,CASSAWTRPYGYTF
NA,TRBV19,TRBJ2-5,NA,TGTGCCAGTAGTGTAGGACGGGTGGGAGAGACCCAGTACTTC,CASSVGRVGETQYF
TRBD1,TRBV15,TRBJ1-6,few,TGTGCCACCAGCGAAGGGGGCATAGGTAATTCACCCCTCCACTTT,CATSEGGIGNSPLHF
TRBD2,TRBV27,TRBJ2-1,NA,TGTGCCAGCAGTTTAGGGGGCGGGAGGGCGAACAATGAGCAGTTCTTC,CASSLGGGRANNEQFF
TRBD2,TRBV9,TRBJ2-7,NA,TGTGCCAGCAGCGCCCTAGCGGGGCAAACCTACGAGCAGTACTTC,CASSALAGQTYEQYF
NA,TRBV7-3,TRBJ2-1,NA,TGTGCCAGCAGCCCAACAGGGTTCTACAATGAGCAGTTCTTC,CASSPTGFYNEQFF
NA,TRBV14,TRBJ2-1,NA,TGTGCCAGCAGCCAAGATATCGGGGGATACAATGAGCAGTTCTTC,CASSQDIGGYNEQFF
NA,TRBV11-2,TRBJ1-1,NA,TGTGCCAGCAGCTTAAATTGGTCTCCCAACACTGAAGCTTTCTTT,CASSLNWSPNTEAFF
TRBD1,TRBV19,TRBJ2-6,few,TGTGCCAGTAGTACGGGACAGGGCTCTGGGGCCAACGTCCTGACTTTC,CASSTGQGSGANVLTF
NA,TRBV18,TRBJ1-1,NA,TGTGCCAGCTCAACCTCTCTTGGCAACACTGAAGCTTTCTTT,CASSTSLGNTEAFF
NA,TRBV4-2,TRBJ2-3,NA,TGTGCCAGCAGCCAAGATCGAGTGGCGGATACGCAGTATTTT,CASSQDRVADTQYF
NA,TRBV7-2,TRBJ1-5,NA,TGTGCCAGCAGCTTCGGGAATCGCAATCAGCCCCAGCATTTT,CASSFGNRNQPQHF
NA,TRBV29-1,TRBJ2-7,NA,TGCAGCGTTGTTGAGGGATCAAGCGAGCAGTACTTC,CSVVEGSSEQYF
TRBD2,TRBV5-1,TRBJ2-1,NA,TGCGCCAGCAGCAAGTTAGCGGGAGGGCCAGCAAATGAGCAGTTCTTC,CASSKLAGGPANEQFF
NA,TRBV7-9,TRBJ1-1,NA,TGTGCCAGCAGCGGTAGACCCGCGGGGACTGAAGCTTTCTTT,CASSGRPAGTEAFF
NA,TRBV7-2,TRBJ2-7,NA,TGTGCCAGCAGCCCTAGACAGGACTTCGAGCAGTACTTC,CASSPRQDFEQYF
TRBD2,TRBV30,TRBJ2-1,NA,TGTGCCTCTTTATTCGGGAGGGGACGGTTCTTC,CASLFGRGRFF
NA,TRBV5-1,TRBJ1-3,NA,TGCGCCAGCAGCTTCGCAAACACCATATATTTT,CASSFANTIYF
TRBD1,TRBV5-5,TRBJ2-5,NA,TGTGCCAGCAGCGCTTACAGGGGAGAGGAACAAGAGACCCAGTACTTC,CASSAYRGEEQETQYF
NA,TRBV19,TRBJ2-5,NA,TGTGCCAGTAGTATTAGTGCATCCCAAGAGACCCAGTACTTC,CASSISASQETQYF
NA,TRBV9,TRBJ2-7,few,TGTGCCAGCAGCGTCTCGGACACACTCTACGAGCAGTACTTC,CASSVSDTLYEQYF
NA,TRBV9,TRBJ1-1,NA,TGTGCCAGCAGCGCCCGACTCTCGAACACTGAAGCTTTCTTT,CASSARLSNTEAFF
TRBD1,TRBV5-4,TRBJ1-1,few,TGTGCCAGCACTAGGGACAGAGAAGCTTTCTTT,CASTRDREAFF
TRBD2,TRBV18,TRBJ2-3,NA,TGTGCCAGCTCGGAGACTAGCGGGAGCACCGATACGCAGTATTTT,CASSETSGSTDTQYF
NA,TRBV5-1,TRBJ2-2,NA,TGCGCCAGCAGCCCCGACCCAAACGCCGGGGAGCTGTTTTTT,CASSPDPNAGELFF
NA,TRBV6-1,TRBJ1-5,few,TGTGCCAGCAGTGAAGCGCCACAGAATCAGCCCCAGCATTTT,CASSEAPQNQPQHF
NA,TRBV4-3,TRBJ2-2,NA,TGCGCCAGCAGCCGAGAGGTGAACACCGGGGAGCTGTTTTTT,CASSREVNTGELFF
NA,TRBV6-6,TRBJ2-3,NA,TGTGCCAGCAGTCCCCGAACTAGATCAGATACGCAGTATTTT,CASSPRTRSDTQYF